Below are 21 T cell receptor beta chains sequenced from a single sample in a study of T cell responses to AZD1222 COVID-19 vaccine. Generated by immunoSEQ multiplex PCR, the TCRdb table keeps only in-frame clones and is missing some. The table lists fewer than 30,000 clones, 86% of them singletons. The specimen was peripheral blood, collected 28 days after the second AZD1222 dose. These receptors were obtained from an adult who received the AZD1222 COVID-19 vaccine.

This chain connects TRBV5-1 to TRBJ2-5; no clear D gene. CDR3 length: 13 amino acids. Germline CDR1 reads SGHRS; CDR2 reads YFSETQ. The V end lost 0 bases, the J end lost 4 bases, and 7 bases lay between the germline ends. The CDR3 coding sequence is TGCGCCAGCAGCTTGGTGGTCCTAGAGACCCAGTACTTC. This sequence encodes CASSLVVLETQYF.

The rearrangement links TRBV5-1 to TRBJ1-2; 9 nucleotides align to TRBD1. Germline trimming cut 5 bases from V and 1 base from J; bases unmatched to any gene: 9. Germline loops: CDR1 SGHRS, CDR2 YFSETQ. This CDR3 comprises 16 residues. CDR3 bases: TGCGCCAGCAGGTTCGGGACAGGGCCCGTTAACTATGGCTACACCTTC. This translates into CASRFGTGPVNYGYTF.

V is TRBV5-5 and J is TRBJ2-7; the D gene could be TRBD1 or TRBD2 (5 bases each). V lost 1 base and J 2 bases, leaving 16 bases between the germline ends. The CDR3 runs to 16 residues. Germline loops: CDR1 SGHKS, CDR2 YYEKEE (reference sequence). The chain's CDR3 is CASSLHAGTLPYEQYF. The CDR3 DNA follows: TGTGCCAGCAGCTTGCATGCAGGGACCCTCCCCTACGAGCAGTACTTC.

The rearrangement links TRBV28 to TRBJ1-6; 7 positions match TRBD1. CDR1 MDHEN and CDR2 SYDVKM come from the germline V gene. This CDR3 is 17 amino acids long. V was clipped by 5 bases and J by 7 bases; unmatched bases: 14. CDR3 DNA sequence: TGTGCCAGCAGTCCGGGGTCCAAGGGGGCTGGAAATTCACCCCTCCACTTT. Amino acid sequence: CASSPGSKGAGNSPLHF. Full variable domain (remainder filled in from reference TRBV28 and TRBJ1-6): DVKVTQSSRYLVKRTGEKVFLECVQDMDHENMFWYRQDPGLGLRLIYFSYDVKMKEKGDIPEGYSVSREKKERFSLILESASTNQTSMYLCASSPGSKGAGNSPLHFGNGTRLTVT.

This rearrangement joins TRBV6-5 to TRBJ1-3; a weak D match, TRBD1 (5 bases). Germline V lookup: CDR1 MNHEY, CDR2 SVGAGI. The CDR3 is made up of 15 amino acids. The ends were cut back, 3 bases at V and 0 bases at J, with 9 bases in the middle. For the CDR3, the DNA is TGTGCCAGCAGTTATGGGGGTCGCTCTGGAAACACCATATATTTT. Encoded protein: CASSYGGRSGNTIYF.

The V gene is TRBV18, the J gene TRBJ2-5; 9 nucleotides align to TRBD1. This CDR3 has 15 amino acids. V dropped 5 bases and J dropped 6; count of bases not matched to a gene: 10. Germline V gene sequence: CDR1 KGHSH, CDR2 LQKENI. The CDR3 reads CASSSSPGQGKTQYF. The DNA for the CDR3 is TGTGCCAGCTCAAGCTCTCCGGGACAGGGAAAGACCCAGTACTTC. Variable domain in full (rest from reference TRBV18 and TRBJ2-5): NAGVMQNPRHLVRRRGQEARLRCSPMKGHSHVYWYRQLPEEGLKFMVYLQKENIIDESGMPKERFSAEFPKEGPSILRIQQVVRGDSAAYFCASSSSPGQGKTQYFGPGTRLLVL.

This clone was recorded a few times. The V and J genes are TRBV7-7 and TRBJ1-3; D is uncertain. From germline, CDR1 is SSHAT and CDR2 FNYEAQ (reference sequence). V was clipped by 5 bases and J by 4 bases, with 9 bases between them. The CDR3 loop spans 13 amino acids. CDR3 in DNA: TGTGCCAGCAGCCCGGCCGCAGGAAACACCATATATTTT. Protein product: CASSPAAGNTIYF.

This clone was detected once. The J gene is TRBJ2-5, the V gene TRBV7-3, with D maybe TRBD1 (6 bases). Between the trimmed V and J ends, which lost 5 bases and 3 bases, there was a span of 13 bases. Germline CDR1 is SGHTA and CDR2 is FQGTGA. The length of the CDR3 is 14 residues. The CDR3 DNA is TGTGCCAGCAGCAAGAGCCGGGACAAAGAGACCCAGTACTTC. It encodes CASSKSRDKETQYF.

This sequence joins TRBV5-3 and TRBJ2-2; D is uncertain. TRBV5-3 is treated as an ORF (open reading frame) with a function not yet certain. Trimming took 2 bases from V and 4 from J, leaving 6 bases between them. The CDR3 sequence is 13 residues long. The CDR3 DNA sequence: TGTGCCAGAAGCTTTATCAGCACCGGGGAGCTGTTTTTT. This encodes CARSFISTGELFF.

The chain combines TRBV28 with TRBJ2-3; D unclear. The CDR3 has 14 amino acids. Germline lookup yields CDR1 MDHEN and CDR2 SYDVKM. Trimming took 6 bases from V and 1 from J, leaving 11 bases between them. The CDR3 loop is CASSPPDRTDTQYF. In DNA form, the CDR3 reads TGTGCCAGCAGCCCCCCCGACCGCACAGATACGCAGTATTTT.

The V gene is TRBV6-5, the J gene TRBJ2-5, with TRBD2 as a possible D gene (5 bases). Germline CDR1 is MNHEY and CDR2 is SVGAGI. This CDR3 is built from 14 residues. Trimming stripped 11 bases from V and 4 bases from J, with 20 bases between. Here the CDR3 reads CACEGSGVGETQYF. The CDR3 region has the DNA TGTGCCTGCGAAGGGAGTGGGGTTGGAGAGACCCAGTACTTC.

This sequence joins TRBV12-3 or TRBV12-4 and TRBJ2-5; D is possibly TRBD1 (5 bases). Trimming stripped 3 bases from V and 4 bases from J, with 6 bases between. The CDR3 sequence is 12 residues long. CDR3 sequence reads: CASSFRGETQYF. The CDR3 DNA sequence: TGTGCCAGCAGTTTTAGGGGAGAGACCCAGTACTTC.

The V gene is TRBV11-2, the J gene TRBJ1-5; unclear D gene. Trimming removed 3 bases from V and 1 base from J, with 10 bases in between. Germline CDR1 reads SGHAT; CDR2 reads FQNNGV. The CDR3 is made up of 15 amino acids. This CDR3 reads CASSLGRESNQPQHF. The CDR3 nucleotides read TGTGCCAGCAGCTTGGGCAGAGAAAGCAATCAGCCCCAGCATTTT.

The chain employs TRBV27 and TRBJ2-3, with D uncertain. The germline gives CDR1 MNHEY, CDR2 SMNVEV (reference sequence). The CDR3 is 13 amino acids. V lost 2 bases to trimming and J lost 1 base, with 4 bases between them. The CDR3 nucleotides read TGTGCCAGCAGTTTAGAGGGCACAGATACGCAGTATTTT. Protein sequence: CASSLEGTDTQYF.

The chain links TRBV12-3 or TRBV12-4 to TRBJ1-1, with D unclear. Trimming stripped 7 bases from V and 4 bases from J, with 7 bases between. CDR3 length: 11 amino acids. CDR3 in DNA: TGTGCCAGCACCTGGGGCACTGAAGCTTTCTTT. This translates into CASTWGTEAFF.

The chain has TRBV2 and TRBJ2-2; D possibly corresponds to TRBD2 (6 bases). The V end was cut by 7 bases, the J end by 0 bases, with 12 bases between. This CDR3 region has 15 residues. Germline CDR1 and CDR2: SNHLY and FYNNEI. The CDR3 region is CASNAGGANTGELFF. DNA of the CDR3: TGTGCCAGCAACGCCGGCGGGGCGAACACCGGGGAGCTGTTTTTT.

The chain couples TRBV3-1 (or the pseudogene TRBV3-2) to TRBJ1-5; the D gene is possibly TRBD1 (5 bases). This CDR3 has 14 residues. Trimming took 3 bases from V and 0 from J, leaving 6 bases between them. The germline gives CDR1 LGHDT, CDR2 YNNKEL (reference sequence). CDR3 region: CASSHRDSNQPQHF. The CDR3 DNA sequence: TGTGCCAGCAGCCACAGGGATAGCAATCAGCCCCAGCATTTT.

This chain links TRBV20-1 with TRBJ2-1; TRBD2 aligns across 7 bases. This CDR3 is built from 11 residues. V lost 3 bases and J lost 13; bases outside the gene matches: 6. Germline loops: CDR1 DFQATT, CDR2 SNEGSKA (reference sequence). CDR3 nucleotides: TGCAGTGCTAGTCACGGACTAGGCCAGTTCTTC. As protein: CSASHGLGQFF.

The chain uses TRBV7-9 and TRBJ2-5; D gene ambiguous. CDR1 is SEHNR, CDR2 FQNEAQ, per germline (reference sequence). Trimming stripped 3 bases from V and 2 bases from J, with 10 bases between. CDR3 length: 14 residues. This CDR3 reads CASSFELGQETQYF. The CDR3 nucleotides are TGTGCCAGCAGCTTTGAACTGGGTCAAGAGACCCAGTACTTC.

A single count supports this clone. The chain joins TRBV28 to TRBJ1-1; 7 nucleotides line up with TRBD1. The germline CDR1 and CDR2 sequences are MDHEN and SYDVKM. This CDR3 spans 15 amino acids. Unmatched junction bases numbered 7, after V lost 0 bases and J lost 6 bases. As DNA, the CDR3 is TGTGCCAGCAGTTTATGGGCAGGGGGGAAGGCTGAAGCTTTCTTT. This codes for CASSLWAGGKAEAFF.

This clone was observed once. The chain joins TRBV3-1 (or the pseudogene TRBV3-2) to TRBJ2-7; 10 bases line up with TRBD2. The V gene end was trimmed by 1 base and the J gene end by 6 bases; junction bases not matched to a gene: 6. Germline values: CDR1 LGHDT, CDR2 YNNKEL (reference sequence). The CDR3 totals 15 residues. As DNA, the CDR3 is TGTGCCAGCAGCCAAGCTGGGTCTAGCGGGAGCGAGCAGTACTTC. Translating gives CASSQAGSSGSEQYF.